This T cell receptor (beta chain) was captured in a study of T-cell memory formation after mild COVID-19. Study observations and caveats: Clones that contracted from day 15 to 85 were balanced CD4/CD8, while later expanders leaned CD4+.

This clonotype appeared a few times. What it recognizes is unknown. TCRdb re-analysed the 5' RACE reads in MiXCR, keeping a single row per CDR3 protein. The sample includes hundreds of thousands of distinct CDR3 sequences, about an eighth seen only once; the top ten take about 20%. V lost 0 bases to trimming and J lost 10 bases; unmatched junction nucleotides: 7. In germline, CDR1 is LGHNA, CDR2 YNFKEQ. The length of the CDR3 is 15 residues. This sequence joins TRBV4-2 and TRBJ2-1, with TRBD2 matching over 9 bases. The sequenced sample was PBMCs or a T cell subset sorted from them (not recorded which). The receptor was isolated from a young man who had mild COVID-19 (a few samples of this study predate the infection). Cell type and time point are not known. This CDR3 reads CASSQDGLAGREQFF. In nucleotides, the CDR3 is TGTGCCAGCAGCCAAGATGGGCTAGCGGGAAGAGAGCAGTTCTTC.